Sequencing of this TCR beta chain was carried out in a study of blood T cell repertoires in COVID-19. This clone was counted a few times. The age range of participants was about 18 to 95 years, with residence in roughly 25 US areas. Allocation to cohorts depended on clinical history reported by the participants. Before being deemed recovered, Cohort 3 donors had two negative PCRs, clearance, or symptom resolution. The ends lost 4 bases at V and 3 bases at J; junction bases unmatched: 6. Germline V gene data show CDR1 as LNHDA and CDR2 as SQIVND (reference sequence). The CDR3 is made up of 15 amino acids. Using immunoSEQ multiplex PCR, the repertoire was profiled, and TCRdb retains in-frame clones only, with some absent. The sample lists roughly 330,000 clones, around 87% occurring once.

Sequencing was done on a sample of PBMCs or T cells enriched from blood (not recorded which). The receptor was derived from a woman in her 30s who had recovered from COVID-19. This rearrangement joins TRBV19 to TRBJ1-2, with 9 bases aligning to TRBD1. CDR3 nucleotide sequence: TGTGCCAGTAGTAAGGGACAGGGTTCTGACTATGGCTACACCTTC. Translating gives CASSKGQGSDYGYTF. Full variable domain (remainder filled in from reference TRBV19 and TRBJ1-2): DGGITQSPKYLFRKEGQNVTLSCEQNLNHDAMYWYRQDPGQGLRLIYYSQIVNDFQKGDIAEGYSVSREKKESFPLTVTSAQKNPTAFYLCASSKGQGSDYGYTFGSGTRLTVV.